This T cell receptor beta chain was identified in a study of control samples from healthy donors and cancer patients. Profiled with immunoSEQ multiplex PCR; TCRdb holds only in-frame clones, not every one. This table holds around 190,000 clones, 90% to 95% found once. This sequence originates from a man aged 25-45 years in good health. Material for sequencing was blood.

The CDR3 sequence: CASSLADTQYF. DNA of the CDR3: TGCGCCAGCAGCTTGGCAGATACGCAGTATTTT. The chain uses TRBV5-1 and TRBJ2-3; the D is unclear. V was pared by 0 bases and J by 4 bases, with 0 bases between. Per germline, CDR1 SGHRS and CDR2 YFSETQ. The CDR3 has 11 residues.